The T cell receptor beta chain under discussion was sequenced for a study of blood T cells in healthy people across ages. Points from the study as a whole: The diversity estimates, figures obtained from one million T cells, were considered underestimates. CMV status of donors was not determined, possibly confounding expanded clonotype changes. Age advanced and TCR beta diversity per million T cells fell, roughly linearly.

This clonotype occurred many times. Its target is unknown. CDR1 SGHTA and CDR2 FQGTGA come from the germline V gene. The CDR3 contains 13 residues. V lost 5 bases and J lost 6; bases outside the gene matches: 7. Combining a sample-barcoded 5' primer with a J-beta primer mix, a second PCR ran for 7 to 11 cycles. TCRdb reprocessed the 5' RACE reads with MiXCR, giving one entry per CDR3 protein. The table has 800,000 to 950,000 distinct CDR3 sequences, about 28% seen once. The sample also formed part of further work on T cells of mothers and their children. That report adds: Mothers gave over 10 million TCR beta CDR3 reads each, and children roughly 3.3 million each.

Sequenced material: blood. This receptor was identified in a woman aged 40 to 50 in good health. The chain couples TRBV7-3 to TRBJ2-7; 7 nucleotides agree with TRBD2. As DNA, the CDR3 is TGTGCCAGCAGCCTAGGTCCGGGGGGCGAGCAGTACTTC. It is translated as CASSLGPGGEQYF.